These 21 T cell receptor beta chains were all obtained from the same sample, sequenced in a study of T-cell memory formation after mild COVID-19. From the 5' RACE reads, TCRdb called clonotypes with MiXCR, one entry per CDR3 protein. The profile shows under 550,000 distinct CDR3 sequences, more than 15% of them singletons. Sequences were obtained from PBMCs or a T cell subset sorted from them (not recorded which). The receptors come from a man in his late teens or twenties who had mild COVID-19 (a few samples of this study predate the infection). Cell type and time point are not known.

This chain links TRBV29-1 with TRBJ2-1; TRBD2 matches 13 bases. Germline V gene lookup returns CDR1 SQVTM and CDR2 ANQGSEA. This CDR3 is built from 14 residues. CDR3 protein: CAGTSGIAGTEQFF. For the CDR3, the DNA is TGCGCCGGGACTAGCGGGATCGCGGGGACCGAGCAGTTCTTC.

V gene TRBV29-1 combines with J gene TRBJ1-2; the D gene is possibly TRBD1 (5 bases). The CDR3 length is 12 residues. The V end lost 2 bases, the J end lost 2 bases, and 6 bases lay between the germline ends. Germline V gives CDR1 SQVTM, CDR2 ANQGSEA. CDR3 loop: CSVEWGNYGYTF. The CDR3 nucleotides are TGCAGCGTTGAATGGGGGAACTATGGCTACACCTTC. The full variable domain, completed using reference TRBV29-1 and TRBJ1-2, is SAVISQKPSRDICQRGTSLTIQCQVDSQVTMMFWYRQQPGQSLTLIATANQGSEATYESGFVIDKFPISRPNLTFSTLTVSNMSPEDSSIYLCSVEWGNYGYTFGSGTRLTVV.

This sequence joins TRBV7-9 and TRBJ2-7, with TRBD1 matching over 9 bases. V lost 6 bases and J lost 5; bases outside the gene matches: 14. The CDR3 is 16 amino acids. In germline, CDR1 is SEHNR, CDR2 FQNEAQ (reference sequence). The CDR3: CASRQSGTGIGDEQYV. CDR3 coding DNA: TGTGCCAGCAGACAATCCGGGACAGGGATCGGAGACGAGCAGTACGTC.

This chain connects TRBV7-9 to TRBJ1-4, with D perhaps TRBD1 (5 bases). Germline loops: CDR1 SEHNR, CDR2 FQNEAQ (reference sequence). This CDR3 has 16 residues. V lost 5 bases and J lost 4, with 17 bases in between. The CDR3 region is CASSAWVWGNNEKLFF. The DNA for the CDR3 is TGTGCCAGCAGCGCCTGGGTCTGGGGGAATAATGAAAAACTGTTTTTT.

The genes are TRBV14 and TRBJ2-1; tentatively, D is TRBD2 (5 bases). The CDR3 contains 14 residues. The germline V and J ends were trimmed by 3 bases and 4 bases, with 10 bases remaining between them. Germline values: CDR1 SGHDN, CDR2 FVKESK. DNA for the CDR3: TGTGCCAGCAGCCACCCTCGGGGTTACAATGAGCAGTTCTTC. Translated, it gives CASSHPRGYNEQFF.

This clonotype was seen a handful of times. The rearrangement joins TRBV14 to TRBJ2-2; possible D gene TRBD1, 6 bases. The V end lost 1 base, the J end lost 6 bases, and 12 bases lay between the germline ends. The CDR3 spans 15 residues. The germline V gene encodes CDR1 SGHDN and CDR2 FVKESK. This chain's CDR3 is CASSQVRRGAGELFF. For the CDR3, the DNA is TGTGCCAGCAGCCAAGTCCGCAGGGGAGCCGGGGAGCTGTTTTTT.

The CDR3 DNA reads TGCGCCAGCAGACGAAGATCCGACGGGGGCACTGAAGCTTTCTTT. Protein sequence: CASRRRSDGGTEAFF. The chain recombines TRBV5-1 with TRBJ1-1, with D perhaps matching TRBD1 (5 bases). Germline CDR1 SGHRS, CDR2 YFSETQ. Trimming cost V 5 bases and J 4 bases, with 18 bases left between them. The CDR3 is made up of 15 amino acids.

This clonotype came up a few times. CDR3 sequence (DNA): TGTGCCAGCAGTTACGGGTGGGCCGGGGAGCTGTTTTTT. Translating it yields CASSYGWAGELFF. The J gene is TRBJ2-2, the V gene TRBV6-5, with D uncertain. The germline V and J ends were trimmed by 2 bases and 6 bases, with 7 bases remaining between them. The CDR3 has 13 residues. Germline CDR1 reads MNHEY; CDR2 reads SVGAGI.

This clonotype has a handful of counts. The rearrangement uses TRBV7-3 and TRBJ2-3; a weak D match, TRBD2 (5 bases). The V end was cut by 4 bases, the J end by 4 bases, with 21 bases between. There are 17 residues in the CDR3. From germline, CDR1 is SGHTA and CDR2 FQGTGA. CDR3 sequence: CASSSSPGDEVPDTQYF. CDR3 DNA sequence: TGTGCCAGCAGCTCGAGCCCCGGGGATGAGGTTCCAGATACGCAGTATTTT.

This clonotype came up a few times. The rearrangement uses TRBV4-3 and TRBJ2-3, with D possibly TRBD1 on 5 matching bases. Germline V lookup: CDR1 LGHNA, CDR2 YSLEER. Trimming shortened V by 1 base and J by 6 bases, and 11 bases separated the two germline ends. The CDR3 is 14 residues long. The CDR3 here is CASSQAPGMDTQYF. In DNA form, the CDR3 reads TGCGCCAGCAGCCAAGCGCCAGGGATGGATACGCAGTATTTT.

This clonotype has a handful of counts. V is TRBV6-7 and J is TRBJ2-3; maybe TRBD1 (6 bases). TRBV6-7 has ORF status, its function being uncertain. The CDR3 has 13 amino acids. The V end was cut by 2 bases, the J end by 7 bases, with 10 bases between. CDR3: CASSYPQGNTQYF. In nucleotides, the CDR3 is TGTGCCAGCAGTTACCCACAGGGAAATACGCAGTATTTT.

V gene TRBV7-2 combines with J gene TRBJ2-3, with 9 bases matching TRBD2. Germline V gene sequence: CDR1 SGHTA, CDR2 FQGNSA. The junction had 7 bases not matched to a gene; V was cut back by 7 bases and J by 2 bases. CDR3 length equals 15 residues. CDR3 region: CASTSGTSITDTQYF. CDR3 sequence (DNA): TGTGCCAGCACCAGCGGGACTAGCATCACAGATACGCAGTATTTT.

The chain is built from TRBV29-1 and TRBJ2-1; D unresolved. CDR3 size: 12 residues. Germline CDR1 SQVTM, CDR2 ANQGSEA. Trimming took off 5 bases at V and 0 bases at J, with 5 bases between the two ends. In DNA form, the CDR3 reads TGCAGCGTTACCGGCTCCTACAATGAGCAGTTCTTC. Amino acid sequence: CSVTGSYNEQFF.

This clonotype was observed at least ten times. The V and J genes are TRBV7-9 and TRBJ1-2; D remains unclear. Germline V gene lookup returns CDR1 SEHNR and CDR2 FQNEAQ (reference sequence). Trimming took 5 bases from V and 0 from J, leaving 13 bases between them. The CDR3 consists of 15 residues. The CDR3 reads CASSPTSLANYGYTF. CDR3 sequence (DNA): TGTGCCAGCAGCCCCACCAGCTTAGCTAACTATGGCTACACCTTC.

This clonotype has more than one count but fewer than ten. This rearrangement joins TRBV5-1 to TRBJ1-2; 8 bases match TRBD1. V was clipped by 1 base and J by 7 bases; unmatched bases: 12. From germline, CDR1 is SGHRS and CDR2 YFSETQ. The CDR3 extends over 16 amino acids. CDR3 loop: CASSLTGGQGKGGYTF. The CDR3 nucleotides read TGCGCCAGCAGCTTGACAGGAGGACAGGGAAAGGGTGGCTACACCTTC.

Only a few counts were recorded for this clonotype. This chain links TRBV5-8 with TRBJ2-5; D gene unclear. The V and J ends lost 2 bases and 4 bases respectively, with 9 bases between them. The CDR3 extends over 13 amino acids. Per the germline V gene, CDR1 is SGHTS and CDR2 is YDEGEE. CDR3 nucleotides: TGTGCCAGCAGCTTTTCAGATATAGAGACCCAGTACTTC. It encodes CASSFSDIETQYF.

The chain links TRBV27 to TRBJ2-7; weak D call: TRBD2 (5 bases). The CDR3 runs 14 residues. V shed 6 bases and J shed 0 bases, with 12 bases lying between them. Germline assignment: CDR1 MNHEY and CDR2 SMNVEV (reference sequence). The chain's CDR3 is CASSATGSSYEQYV. In DNA, the CDR3 is TGTGCCAGCAGCGCGACGGGGAGCTCCTACGAGCAGTACGTC.

The CDR3: CASSARGVLGLGAEAFF. In nucleotides, the CDR3 is TGCGCCAGCAGCGCTAGAGGCGTATTAGGGTTGGGCGCTGAAGCTTTCTTT. The chain couples TRBV5-1 to TRBJ1-1; D gene unclear. Germline V gives CDR1 SGHRS, CDR2 YFSETQ. The CDR3 loop spans 17 amino acids. V was pared by 4 bases and J by 6 bases, with 25 bases between.

This clonotype came up a few times. The chain combines TRBV5-1 with TRBJ1-1; D is unresolved. Germline lookup yields CDR1 SGHRS and CDR2 YFSETQ. The CDR3 totals 17 residues. Trimming removed 4 bases at V and 7 bases at J, with 26 bases between. CDR3 loop: CASSPRPKGGGNDEAFF. The CDR3 DNA reads as TGCGCCAGCAGCCCGCGCCCCAAGGGCGGCGGGAACGATGAAGCTTTCTTT.

This clonotype was counted between two and nine times. The rearrangement links TRBV10-3 to TRBJ2-5; D remains unclear. Germline-derived CDR1 and CDR2 are ENHRY and SYGVKD. The length of the CDR3 is 12 residues. Trimming took 7 bases from V and 0 from J, leaving 6 bases between them. CDR3: CAIKHDQETQYF. Written as DNA, the CDR3 is TGTGCCATCAAACACGACCAAGAGACCCAGTACTTC.

This chain connects TRBV5-1 to TRBJ1-2; D is perhaps TRBD1 (6 bases). The CDR3 length is 15 residues. Germline V gene lookup returns CDR1 SGHRS and CDR2 YFSETQ. The V and J ends lost 4 bases and 2 bases respectively, with 15 bases between them. Here the CDR3 reads CASSPWTENNYGYTF. DNA for the CDR3: TGCGCCAGCAGCCCGTGGACAGAGAACAACTATGGCTACACCTTC.